The 4 T cell receptor beta chains reported below all come from one sample, sequenced in a study of CXCR3-negative and CXCR3-positive naive CD8 T cells. 5' RACE with UMI labels generated the TRB cDNA libraries. TCRdb reanalyzed the 5' RACE reads and collapses them to one entry per CDR3 protein, without DNA. The sample has around 92,000 distinct CDR3 sequences. The specimen was naive CXCR3- CD8+ T cells from blood. Subset in this sample: CD45RO-CCR7+CD27+CD95- naive CD8+ T cells lacking CXCR3 (TNR3-). The receptor set was obtained from a human donor in good health. Some clones in this sample may be carry-over from other donors' samples.

The chain links TRBV29-1 to TRBJ2-3; checking the TCRdb D call of TRBD1 is not possible without DNA. The CDR3 consists of 18 residues. Germline V gives CDR1 SQVTM, CDR2 ANQGSEA. CDR3 loop: CSALTGAYRGRSTDTQYF.

The chain couples TRBV7-9 to TRBJ2-3. Germline lookup yields CDR1 SEHNR and CDR2 FQNEAQ (reference sequence). This CDR3 comprises 13 residues. The CDR3 reads CASRETGVDTQYF.

The genes are TRBV14 and TRBJ1-5. The germline CDR1 and CDR2 sequences are SGHDN and FVKESK. The CDR3 is made up of 13 amino acids. CDR3 in amino acids: CASSQGVYEPQHF.

The rearrangement links TRBV29-1 to TRBJ2-1. CDR3 length equals 14 residues. The germline V gene has CDR1 SQVTM and CDR2 ANQGSEA. The CDR3 is CSVEYRDYYNEQFF.